This T cell receptor beta chain was identified in a study of preoperative IRX-2 immunotherapy in early breast cancer. This table comes from immunoSEQ multiplex PCR, and its TCRdb copy is limited to in-frame clones, with some not included. The data show around 60,000 clones, around 94% seen once. Stated treatment: preoperative locoregional IRX-2 cytokine immunotherapy. Trimming took off 6 bases at V and 6 bases at J, with 19 bases between the two ends. The CDR3 sequence is 15 residues long. The germline V gene has CDR1 MDHEN and CDR2 SYDVKM. The chain joins TRBV28 to TRBJ2-3; D might be TRBD2 (6 bases). The TCR was taken from a human donor with breast cancer. This specimen was collected from a patient treated with IRX-2 immunotherapy. As DNA, the CDR3 is TGTGCCAGCAGAGCCCAGGGAAGCGGGTTTGATACGCAGTATTTT. Its protein product is CASRAQGSGFDTQYF.